What follows are 5 T cell receptor beta chains derived from one specimen sequenced in a study of early T cells in non-severe SARS-CoV-2 infection. Via MiXCR, TCRdb re-called the 5' RACE reads, giving one row per CDR3 protein. This sample yields 90,000 to 120,000 distinct CDR3 sequences, of which around 10% are seen a single time; roughly 7.5% belongs to the top ten. Specimen: whole blood. The receptors come from an adult who was a healthcare worker with PCR-confirmed SARS-CoV-2 infection or an uninfected control (not recorded which).

This clonotype was counted ten times or more. The chain carries TRBV19 and TRBJ2-7; weak D call: TRBD1 (5 bases). V was trimmed by 8 bases and J by 2 bases, leaving 13 bases between them. Germline V lookup: CDR1 LNHDA, CDR2 SQIVND (reference sequence). This CDR3 is 13 amino acids long. The CDR3 DNA follows: TGTGCCAGTTCAGGGTCCCCCACCTACGAGCAGTACTTC. Its translation: CASSGSPTYEQYF.

This clonotype was seen many times. This chain uses TRBV5-7 with TRBJ2-2; the match to TRBD2 covers 13 bases. TRBV5-7 is an open reading frame whose function is uncertain. This CDR3 region has 17 residues. V dropped 4 bases and J dropped 5; count of bases not matched to a gene: 8. CDR3 region: CASSTWTSGRRTGELFF. The DNA for the CDR3 is TGTGCCAGCAGCACCTGGACTAGCGGGAGACGGACCGGGGAGCTGTTTTTT.

V gene TRBV4-2 combines with J gene TRBJ1-2; D is perhaps TRBD1 (5 bases). This CDR3 has 15 residues. Germline V gene sequence: CDR1 LGHNA, CDR2 YNFKEQ. Trimming stripped 1 base from V and 8 bases from J, with 17 bases between. CDR3 nucleotide sequence: TGTGCCAGCAGCCAAGGGGGACTCCTTGCTGGGGGCTACACCTTC. This sequence encodes CASSQGGLLAGGYTF.

This clonotype was counted ten times or more. The rearrangement uses TRBV19 and TRBJ2-6; TRBD1 agrees at 7 bases. Trimming removed 8 bases from V and 1 base from J; junction bases left unmatched: 5. The CDR3 covers 15 residues. Germline V gene data show CDR1 as LNHDA and CDR2 as SQIVND (reference sequence). The DNA for the CDR3 is TGTGCCAGTCGGGACAGCGATTCTGGGGCCAACGTCCTGACTTTC. Translated, it gives CASRDSDSGANVLTF.

This clonotype was detected many times. The rearrangement links TRBV7-2 to TRBJ2-4; D gene unclear. The CDR3 covers 14 residues. Germline assignment: CDR1 SGHTA and CDR2 FQGNSA. With 1 base removed from V and 7 bases from J, the gap between germline ends came to 11 bases. The CDR3: CASSLGRAPNIQYF. The CDR3 DNA is TGTGCCAGCAGCTTAGGCCGGGCCCCGAACATTCAGTACTTC.